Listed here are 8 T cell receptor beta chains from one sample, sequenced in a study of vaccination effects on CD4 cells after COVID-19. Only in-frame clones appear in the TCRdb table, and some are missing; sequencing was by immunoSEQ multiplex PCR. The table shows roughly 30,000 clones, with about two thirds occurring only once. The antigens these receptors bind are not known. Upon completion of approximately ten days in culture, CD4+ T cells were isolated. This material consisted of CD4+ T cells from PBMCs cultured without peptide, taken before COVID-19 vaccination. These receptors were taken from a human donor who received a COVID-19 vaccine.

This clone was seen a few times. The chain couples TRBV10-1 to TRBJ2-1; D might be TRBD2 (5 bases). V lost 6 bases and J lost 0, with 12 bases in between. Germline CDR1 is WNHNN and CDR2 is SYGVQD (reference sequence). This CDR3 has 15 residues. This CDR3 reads CASSPRLPSYNEQFF. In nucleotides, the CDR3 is TGCGCCAGCAGCCCCAGACTACCCTCCTACAATGAGCAGTTCTTC.

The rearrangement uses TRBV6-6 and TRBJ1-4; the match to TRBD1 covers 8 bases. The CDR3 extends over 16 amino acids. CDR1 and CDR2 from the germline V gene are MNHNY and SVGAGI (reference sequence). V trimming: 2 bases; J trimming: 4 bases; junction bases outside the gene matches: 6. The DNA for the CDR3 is TGTGCCAGCAGTTACCCGAGGACAGGGAGTAATGAAAAACTGTTTTTT. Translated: CASSYPRTGSNEKLFF.

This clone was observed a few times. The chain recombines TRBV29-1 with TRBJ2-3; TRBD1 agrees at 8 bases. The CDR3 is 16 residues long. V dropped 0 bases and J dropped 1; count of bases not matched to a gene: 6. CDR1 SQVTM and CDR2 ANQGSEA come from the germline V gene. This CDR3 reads CSVEDIKTGGTDTQYF. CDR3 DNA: TGCAGCGTTGAAGATATAAAGACAGGGGGCACAGATACGCAGTATTTT.

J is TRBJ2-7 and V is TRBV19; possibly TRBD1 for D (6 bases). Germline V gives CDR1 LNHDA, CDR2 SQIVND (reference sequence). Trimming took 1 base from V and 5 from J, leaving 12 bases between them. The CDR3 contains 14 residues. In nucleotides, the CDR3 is TGTGCCAGTAGTATAGTCCAGGGGAATAACGAGCAGTACTTC. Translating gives CASSIVQGNNEQYF.

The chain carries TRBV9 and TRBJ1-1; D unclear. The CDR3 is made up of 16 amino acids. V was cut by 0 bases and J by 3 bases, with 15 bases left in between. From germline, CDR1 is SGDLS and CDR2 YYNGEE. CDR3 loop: CASSVGAGSWDTEAFF. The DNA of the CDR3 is TGTGCCAGCAGCGTAGGGGCGGGGTCCTGGGACACTGAAGCTTTCTTT.

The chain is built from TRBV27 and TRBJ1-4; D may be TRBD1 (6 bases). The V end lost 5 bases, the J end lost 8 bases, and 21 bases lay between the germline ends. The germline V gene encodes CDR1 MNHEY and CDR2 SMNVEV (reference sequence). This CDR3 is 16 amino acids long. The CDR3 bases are TGTGCCAGCAGTCCAACCTATGACAGGAAAGAGGAAAAACTGTTTTTT. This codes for CASSPTYDRKEEKLFF.

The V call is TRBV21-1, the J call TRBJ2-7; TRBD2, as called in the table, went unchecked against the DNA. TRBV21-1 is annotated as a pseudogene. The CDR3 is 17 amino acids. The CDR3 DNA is TGTGCCAGCAGCAAAGGAGGTCTACTAGCGGGGAACTACGAGCAGTACTTC. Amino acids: CASSKGGLLAGNYEQYF.

In DNA form, the CDR3 reads TGTGCCAGTAGTACCCAGGGACAGGGAAATTCACCCCTCCACTTT. Its protein is CASSTQGQGNSPLHF. This chain joins TRBV19 and TRBJ1-6; TRBD1 matches at 9 bases. J was trimmed by 7 bases and V by 4 bases; bases with no gene match: 5. There are 15 residues in the CDR3. Germline V gene lookup returns CDR1 LNHDA and CDR2 SQIVND (reference sequence).